The 26 T cell receptor beta chains presented below share a single source sample, sequenced in a study of beta chain features in type 1 diabetes. The isolated RNA, all of it, was reverse transcribed, so expressed TCRB transcripts were what got sequenced. The method was immunoSEQ multiplex PCR; TCRdb's version includes in-frame clones alone and lacks a portion of them. Of under 950,000 clones in the sample, 15% to 20% were seen once. Sequencing was done on a sample of naive CD4+ T cells from blood. The receptors come from a woman aged 18-35 years in good health.

The rearrangement links TRBV6-1 to TRBJ1-5, with TRBD1 matching over 8 bases. The CDR3 runs 15 residues. The V gene end was trimmed by 5 bases and the J gene end by 1 base; junction bases not matched to a gene: 4. Looked up from germline, CDR1 is MNHNS and CDR2 is SASEGT. The CDR3 nucleotides read TGTGCCAGCAGTCCGGACAGGGTGAGCAATCAGCCCCAGCATTTT. Translated, it gives CASSPDRVSNQPQHF.

The V call is TRBV27, the J call TRBJ2-1; TRBD1 might be the D (6 bases). The germline V and J ends were trimmed by 2 bases and 7 bases, with 24 bases remaining between them. The CDR3 is made up of 18 amino acids. Germline CDR1 is MNHEY and CDR2 is SMNVEV (reference sequence). CDR3 amino acids: CASSLRGFGSKSENEQFF. The CDR3, as DNA: TGTGCCAGCAGTTTAAGGGGGTTCGGGTCTAAGTCCGAGAATGAGCAGTTCTTC.

V usage is TRBV27 and J usage is TRBJ2-7, with TRBD2 matching over 9 bases. There are 17 residues in the CDR3. V shed 5 bases and J 2 bases; nucleotides not matched to a gene: 13. Looked up from germline, CDR1 is MNHEY and CDR2 is SMNVEV (reference sequence). The CDR3, as DNA: TGTGCCAGCAGTCCATTCGGGACTAGCCTAGTAGCCTACGAGCAGTACTTC. Its translation: CASSPFGTSLVAYEQYF.

This chain joins TRBV7-6 and TRBJ1-4; the D gene is possibly TRBD1 (5 bases). The ends were cut back, 5 bases at V and 5 bases at J, with 12 bases in the middle. From germline, CDR1 is SGHVS and CDR2 FNYEAQ. The CDR3 is 14 residues long. The chain's CDR3 is CASSQGPGNEKLFF. Written as DNA, the CDR3 is TGTGCCAGCAGCCAGGGCCCCGGCAATGAAAAACTGTTTTTT.

This rearrangement joins TRBV23-1 to TRBJ1-6; 9 bases are shared with TRBD1. TRBV23-1 counts as an open reading frame of uncertain function. This CDR3 region has 15 residues. The J segment lost 7 bases and the V segment lost 7 bases, leaving 8 bases of the junction unmatched. CDR3: CASKNRGQGNSPLHF. In nucleotides, the CDR3 is TGCGCCAGCAAAAACAGGGGGCAGGGGAATTCACCCCTCCACTTT.

This clone was seen only a few times. This chain connects TRBV9 to TRBJ2-1; the match to TRBD1 covers 8 bases. The trim removed 4 bases at V and 4 bases at J, leaving 7 bases unmatched. The CDR3 is 15 residues long. CDR1 and CDR2 from the germline V gene are SGDLS and YYNGEE. CDR3 sequence reads: CASSRFRQGYNEQFF. The CDR3, as DNA: TGTGCCAGCAGCCGATTTAGACAGGGGTACAATGAGCAGTTCTTC.

Only a few counts were recorded for this clone. The V and J genes are TRBV6-5 and TRBJ2-7, with a weak D call TRBD1 (6 bases). Trimming took 5 bases from V and 2 from J, leaving 16 bases between them. The length of the CDR3 is 15 residues. The germline gives CDR1 MNHEY, CDR2 SVGAGI. The CDR3: CASSKETGRAYEQYF. The DNA for the CDR3 is TGTGCCAGCAGTAAGGAGACAGGACGGGCCTACGAGCAGTACTTC.

The sample holds a few counts of this clone. The chain couples TRBV28 to TRBJ2-1; 9 nucleotides line up with TRBD1. CDR1 MDHEN and CDR2 SYDVKM come from the germline V gene. V lost 3 bases, J lost 7 bases, and 4 bases stayed unmatched. The CDR3 totals 14 residues. Here the CDR3 reads CASSLYRGQNEQFF. The CDR3 DNA sequence: TGTGCCAGCAGTTTGTACAGGGGGCAAAATGAGCAGTTCTTC.

The gene calls are TRBV19 and TRBJ2-5; D possibly matches TRBD1 or TRBD2 (5 bases each). Per the germline V gene, CDR1 is LNHDA and CDR2 is SQIVND (reference sequence). The V end was cut by 3 bases, the J end by 5 bases, with 13 bases between. The CDR3 has 14 residues. CDR3 sequence (DNA): TGTGCCAGTAGTATCGAGGGGTCGAGTGAGACCCAGTACTTC. Translated, it gives CASSIEGSSETQYF.

The chain has TRBV14 and TRBJ2-7; D possibly matches TRBD1 or TRBD2 (5 bases each). CDR3 size: 16 residues. Germline assignment: CDR1 SGHDN and CDR2 FVKESK. Trimming shortened V by 0 bases and J by 5 bases, and 17 bases separated the two germline ends. CDR3 in amino acids: CASSQDFGTQAHEQYF. The CDR3 DNA reads TGTGCCAGCAGCCAAGATTTTGGGACGCAAGCACACGAGCAGTACTTC.

The chain is built from TRBV27 and TRBJ2-2, with D maybe TRBD2 (5 bases). Trimming stripped 5 bases from V and 6 bases from J, with 19 bases between. This CDR3 spans 16 amino acids. In germline, CDR1 is MNHEY, CDR2 SMNVEV (reference sequence). Written as DNA, the CDR3 is TGTGCCAGCAGTCCCACCTCGCGGGCCGGACCCGGGGAGCTGTTTTTT. As protein: CASSPTSRAGPGELFF.

With respect to this clone: The junction and the germline gene differ at one end; a read error may be behind it. The chain joins TRBV18 to TRBJ2-4; D possibly matches TRBD1 or TRBD2 (5 bases each). This CDR3 has 13 amino acids. CDR1 and CDR2 from the germline V gene are KGHSH and LQKENI. For the CDR3, the DNA is TGTGCCAGCTCACCACCGGGGGACCGCGAAAGGAACTTC. It translates to CASSPPGDRERNF.

V is TRBV10-3 and J is TRBJ2-2, with no clear D. CDR1 is ENHRY and CDR2 is SYGVKD in the germline V gene. The V end lost 9 bases, the J end lost 3 bases, and 11 bases lay between the germline ends. The CDR3 spans 13 residues. The CDR3 DNA sequence: TGTGCCATGTCGATTGCCGACACCGGGGAGCTGTTTTTT. Its translation is CAMSIADTGELFF.

The rearrangement joins TRBV7-2 to TRBJ1-5; 7 nucleotides agree with TRBD1. This CDR3 has 16 amino acids. Germline V CDR1 and CDR2: SGHTA, FQGNSA. The V and J ends lost 1 base and 2 bases, in that order; junction bases with no gene match: 5. The CDR3, as DNA: TGTGCCAGCAGCTTAGGGATAGGACAGGGCAATCAGCCCCAGCATTTT. Protein product: CASSLGIGQGNQPQHF.

The rearrangement joins TRBV6-4 to TRBJ2-3, with a possible D match to TRBD1 (6 bases). Trimming removed 6 bases from V and 0 bases from J, with 13 bases in between. The CDR3 has 15 amino acids. The germline V gene has CDR1 MRHNA and CDR2 SNTAGT. The CDR3, as DNA: TGTGCCAGCAGCCTCGGACAGCCGAGCACAGATACGCAGTATTTT. This codes for CASSLGQPSTDTQYF.

This clone was observed a handful of times. The DNA for the CDR3 is TGTGCCAGCTCACCAAACCTTCAATCGGCGGGACAGGGAATAGCGGGCGGCTACACCTTC. Protein sequence: CASSPNLQSAGQGIAGGYTF. The V gene is TRBV18, the J gene TRBJ1-2; TRBD1 aligns across 9 bases. With 2 bases clipped from V and 8 bases from J, the junction kept 24 bases outside the gene matches. The CDR3 has 20 amino acids. Per germline, CDR1 KGHSH and CDR2 LQKENI.

This clone was detected only a few times. The chain combines TRBV4-3 with TRBJ2-2; possibly TRBD2 for D (5 bases). The V gene lost 4 bases and the J gene lost 5 bases, with 17 bases spanning the gap. CDR1 is LGHNA and CDR2 is YSLEER in the germline V gene. The length of the CDR3 is 16 residues. The CDR3 here is CASSPHYPPGTGELFF. CDR3 DNA sequence: TGCGCCAGCAGCCCCCACTACCCACCGGGGACCGGGGAGCTGTTTTTT.

The table lists this clone with a few counts. V and J are TRBV7-9 and TRBJ1-1; TRBD1 is a possible D gene (5 bases). Germline V gives CDR1 SEHNR, CDR2 FQNEAQ (reference sequence). With 5 bases removed from V and 1 base from J, the gap between germline ends came to 8 bases. CDR3 size: 13 residues. The CDR3 bases are TGTGCCAGCAGCCCCAGGGCGAACACTGAAGCTTTCTTT. It translates to CASSPRANTEAFF.

This clone was seen a few times. The chain combines TRBV2 with TRBJ2-3; D assignment may be TRBD1 or TRBD2 (5 bases each). V lost 7 bases, J lost 2 bases, and 19 bases lay in between. This CDR3 region has 16 residues. CDR1 is SNHLY, CDR2 FYNNEI, per germline. The CDR3 here is CASTWDPNKHTDTQYF. In nucleotides, the CDR3 is TGTGCCAGCACTTGGGACCCCAACAAACACACAGATACGCAGTATTTT.

This clone has just a few counts. The V and J genes are TRBV7-2 and TRBJ1-4; D uncertain. V dropped 6 bases and J dropped 0 bases, with 8 bases sitting between them. CDR1 is SGHTA and CDR2 is FQGNSA in the germline V gene. CDR3 length: 14 residues. Here the CDR3 reads CASSYAATNEKLFF. Written as DNA, the CDR3 is TGTGCCAGCAGTTACGCAGCAACTAATGAAAAACTGTTTTTT.

In its sample, this clone was seen a few times. This specimen includes other DNA sequences encoding the same CDR3. The gene calls are TRBV18 and TRBJ2-1; D uncertain. CDR3 length: 13 residues. V shed 0 bases and J shed 3 bases, with 3 bases lying between them. The germline gives CDR1 KGHSH, CDR2 LQKENI. The CDR3 reads CASSPPNYNEQFF. The CDR3 DNA follows: TGTGCCAGCTCACCACCCAACTACAATGAGCAGTTCTTC.

This clone was found a few times. The V and J genes are TRBV5-4 and TRBJ2-7, with D perhaps TRBD2 (5 bases). From germline, CDR1 is SGHNT and CDR2 YYREEE (reference sequence). There are 13 residues in the CDR3. The germline V and J ends were trimmed by 0 bases and 9 bases, with 13 bases remaining between them. The CDR3 DNA reads TGTGCCAGCAGCTTGGGGGGAGAGGATCTGCAGTACTTC. As protein: CASSLGGEDLQYF.

This clone was observed a handful of times. V usage is TRBV5-6 and J usage is TRBJ1-2, with 7 bases matching TRBD1. CDR1 and CDR2 (germline): SGHDT, YYEEEE. Unmatched junction bases numbered 10, after V lost 3 bases and J lost 8 bases. This CDR3 is 14 amino acids long. In DNA, the CDR3 is TGTGCCAGCAGCTGGGACAGTTGGGGTCAGGGCTACACCTTC. The encoded protein is CASSWDSWGQGYTF.

This chain uses TRBV7-2 with TRBJ2-7; perhaps TRBD1 as D (6 bases). Between the trimmed V and J ends, which lost 1 base and 1 base, there was a span of 8 bases. The germline gives CDR1 SGHTA, CDR2 FQGNSA. The CDR3 spans 14 residues. The CDR3 region has the DNA TGTGCCAGCAGCTTAGGGGACAAATCCTACGAGCAGTACTTC. It encodes CASSLGDKSYEQYF.

A few counts support this clone. The chain joins TRBV5-1 to TRBJ2-2; 9 bases are a match to TRBD2. With V trimmed by 1 base and J by 5 bases, 12 bases remained unmatched. Germline CDR1 SGHRS, CDR2 YFSETQ. The CDR3 covers 18 residues. The CDR3, as DNA: TGCGCCAGCAGCTTGCCCAATAGCGGGAGAGGCGGAACCGGGGAGCTGTTTTTT. Translating it yields CASSLPNSGRGGTGELFF.

The J gene is TRBJ2-1, the V gene TRBV4-2; 12 nucleotides agree with TRBD2. V shed 2 bases and J 5 bases; nucleotides not matched to a gene: 1. The germline V gene has CDR1 LGHNA and CDR2 YNFKEQ. The length of the CDR3 is 15 residues. The CDR3 loop is CASSQRLAGDNEQFF. The CDR3 DNA follows: TGTGCCAGCAGCCAACGACTAGCGGGAGACAATGAGCAGTTCTTC.